Sequencing of this TCR beta chain was carried out in a study of shared clonotypes between healthy human individuals. The naive CD8 population came from CD45RO-negative cells selected for CCR7, without terminally differentiated effector memory CD45RA+ cells. The germline gives CDR1 MNHEY, CDR2 SMNVEV (reference sequence). Losses at the gene ends were 5 bases for V and 6 bases for J; bases not matched to a gene: 10. The CDR3 has 15 amino acids. Findings and limits, study-wide: Sampling covered blood only; tissue repertoires likely differ. Shared across a few donors were roughly 5% of the naive CD4 clonotypes.

An approximately 220 ng quantity of DNA, tens of thousands of T cell genomes, went into the sorted-subset replicate PCRs. The data were produced by immunoSEQ multiplex PCR, yet TCRdb's version contains in-frame clones alone and is incomplete. This table holds around 2,000,000 clones, about 92% found once. This clone came up once. Its antigen remains unknown. The sequenced sample was naive CD8+ T cells from PBMCs. This sequence originates from a man younger than 35 in good health. Some clones in this sample may be carry-over from other donors' samples. The chain links TRBV27 to TRBJ2-7, with 10 bases identical to TRBD1. The CDR3 loop reads CASSPLDRGPAEQYF. As DNA, the CDR3 is TGTGCCAGCAGTCCCCTCGACAGGGGGCCCGCCGAGCAGTACTTC.